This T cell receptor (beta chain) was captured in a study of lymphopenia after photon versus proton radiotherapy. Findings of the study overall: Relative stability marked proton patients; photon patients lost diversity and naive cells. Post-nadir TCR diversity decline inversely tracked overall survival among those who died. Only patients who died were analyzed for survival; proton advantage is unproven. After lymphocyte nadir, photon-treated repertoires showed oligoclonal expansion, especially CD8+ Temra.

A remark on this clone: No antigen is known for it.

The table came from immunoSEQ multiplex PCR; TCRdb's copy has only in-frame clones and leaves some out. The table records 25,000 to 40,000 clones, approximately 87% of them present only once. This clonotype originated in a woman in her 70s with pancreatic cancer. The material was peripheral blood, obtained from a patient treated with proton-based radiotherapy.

This CDR3 is CASSLSVQSSGSRETQYF. In nucleotides, the CDR3 is TGTGCCAGCAGCTTGTCGGTTCAATCTAGCGGGAGCCGAGAGACCCAGTACTTC. The chain joins TRBV5-4 to TRBJ2-5; 10 bases line up with TRBD2. CDR1 and CDR2 from the germline V gene are SGHNT and YYREEE (reference sequence). Germline trimming cut 1 base from V and 4 bases from J; bases unmatched to any gene: 13. The CDR3 is made up of 18 amino acids.